These T cell receptor beta chains were read from a single sample in a study of shared T cell receptors in the human thymus. Generated by immunoSEQ multiplex PCR, the TCRdb table keeps only in-frame clones and is missing some. The sample has about 380,000 clones; roughly 94% are singletons. The sample comprised thymocytes. The receptors originated from a human donor. Each CDR3 is given with its conserved first and last residue. D genes are given only for firm matches. A clone size is listed for some rows: how often the clone was seen (once, few, many), or a class if it is expanded.

>TRBJ1-1|-|TRBV5-1|TRBD1
CASSRGQETEAFF
TGCGCCAGCAGCCGGGGACAGGAGACTGAAGCTTTCTTT
>TRBJ2-2|once|TRBV18|TRBD2
CASSPPSGNANTGELFF
TGTGCCAGCTCACCACCTAGCGGGAATGCGAACACCGGGGAGCTGTTTTTT
>TRBJ1-5|-|TRBV5-6|-
CASSLRGFSNQPQHF
TGTGCCAGCAGCTTGCGGGGTTTTAGCAATCAGCCCCAGCATTTT
>TRBJ1-3|-|TRBV6-5|-
CASSLMGPENTIYF
TGTGCCAGCAGCCTCATGGGTCCCGAAAACACCATATATTTT
>TRBJ1-2|-|TRBV28|-
CASNLLQATHGYTF
TGTGCCAGCAATTTACTCCAGGCAACCCATGGCTACACCTTC
>TRBJ1-2|-|TRBV5-4|-
CASSTIPGQTSYGYTF
TGTGCCAGCAGTACTATACCAGGGCAGACCAGCTATGGCTACACCTTC
>TRBJ1-5|-|TRBV5-5|-
CASSLVGIGEYSNQPQHF
TGTGCCAGCAGCTTGGTGGGGATTGGGGAGTATAGCAATCAGCCCCAGCATTTT
>TRBJ1-3|-|TRBV5-6|-
CASNDRKRNTIYF
TGTGCCAGCAATGACAGGAAAAGAAACACCATATATTTT
>TRBJ2-5|once|TRBV14|-
CASSQVVLETQYF
TGTGCCAGCAGCCAAGTAGTATTAGAGACCCAGTACTTC
>TRBJ2-7|-|TRBV10-3|TRBD2
CAISPGLAGASSYEQYF
TGTGCCATCAGTCCGGGACTAGCGGGGGCAAGCTCCTACGAGCAGTACTTC
>TRBJ2-3|-|TRBV10-3|TRBD1
CAISEGQGEVTDTQYF
TGTGCCATCAGTGAGGGACAGGGGGAGGTCACAGATACGCAGTATTTT
>TRBJ1-2|-|TRBV28|-
CASSLYLGSYGYTF
TGTGCCAGCAGTTTATACTTGGGTAGCTATGGCTACACCTTC
>TRBJ1-5|-|TRBV27|-
CASSLGPAYSNQPQHF
TGTGCCAGCAGTTTAGGGCCGGCTTATAGCAATCAGCCCCAGCATTTT
>TRBJ2-7|-|TRBV14|-
CASSQNLQGAARYEQYF
TGTGCCAGCAGCCAAAATCTACAGGGAGCGGCTAGGTACGAGCAGTACTTC
>TRBJ2-7|-|TRBV27|TRBD2
CASSLAGTSGSFFDEQYF
TGTGCCAGCAGTCTTGCCGGGACTAGCGGGAGCTTTTTCGACGAGCAGTACTTC
>TRBJ2-4|-|TRBV5-6|-
CASSLASGNIQYF
TGTGCCAGCAGCTTGGCCAGCGGAAACATTCAGTACTTC
>TRBJ2-7|-|TRBV28|TRBD1
CASSWDRTYEQYF
TGTGCCAGCAGTTGGGACAGAACCTACGAGCAGTACTTC
>TRBJ2-3|-|TRBV5-6|-
CASSRVARRITDTQYF
TGTGCCAGCAGCCGGGTCGCGCGTAGGATAACAGATACGCAGTATTTT
>TRBJ2-2|-|TRBV14|-
CASSQGRLKGGELFF
TGTGCCAGCAGCCAAGGGAGGTTAAAAGGCGGGGAGCTGTTTTTT
>TRBJ2-3|-|TRBV27|-
CASKGGTDTQYF
TGTGCCAGCAAGGGGGGGACAGATACGCAGTATTTT
>TRBJ2-5|-|TRBV29-1|-
CSVEWRWSQETQYF
TGCAGCGTTGAATGGCGCTGGAGCCAAGAGACCCAGTACTTC
>TRBJ2-7|-|TRBV27|TRBD1
CATLGGRDEQYF
TGTGCCACCCTAGGGGGCCGAGACGAGCAGTACTTC
>TRBJ2-7|once|TRBV4-3|-
CASSQDLGVPNSYEQYF
TGCGCCAGCAGCCAAGATTTGGGCGTCCCAAACTCCTACGAGCAGTACTTC
>TRBJ2-1|-|TRBV27|TRBD2
CASSLTLAGNNEQFF
TGTGCCAGCAGCCTAACACTAGCGGGCAACAATGAGCAGTTCTTC
>TRBJ2-1|-|TRBV15|TRBD2
CATSRFAGGGNDEQFF
TGTGCCACCAGCAGGTTTGCGGGAGGGGGTAACGATGAGCAGTTCTTC
>TRBJ1-1|-|TRBV5-1|-
CASRGGSTEAFF
TGCGCCAGCAGGGGAGGGAGCACTGAAGCTTTCTTT
>TRBJ2-2|-|TRBV15|-
CATSRDRVKNTGELFF
TGTGCCACCAGCAGAGATCGGGTGAAGAACACCGGGGAGCTGTTTTTT
>TRBJ1-2|once|TRBV10-2|-
CASDNSRFQHPGKGYTF
TGCGCCAGCGACAACTCTCGTTTCCAGCACCCTGGTAAGGGCTACACCTTC
>TRBJ1-5|-|TRBV19|-
CASSMGRGQAGSNQPQHF
TGTGCCAGTAGTATGGGTCGGGGTCAAGCCGGGAGCAATCAGCCCCAGCATTTT
>TRBJ2-5|-|TRBV9|TRBD1
CASSPRGTTETQYF
TGTGCCAGCAGCCCCAGGGGGACCACGGAGACCCAGTACTTC
>TRBJ2-7|-|TRBV11-2|TRBD2
CASSPKGRTSGMKYEQYF
TGTGCCAGCAGCCCAAAGGGAAGGACTAGCGGGATGAAATACGAGCAGTACTTC
>TRBJ2-7|-|TRBV7-9|-
CASSPQRKGSGRSSYEQYF
TGTGCCAGCAGCCCCCAGCGAAAGGGGTCAGGGCGAAGCTCCTACGAGCAGTACTTC
>TRBJ2-7|-|TRBV5-6|-
CASSLHPRPGRGYEQYF
TGTGCCAGCAGCCTCCACCCCCGGCCGGGAAGGGGCTACGAGCAGTACTTC
>TRBJ2-5|-|TRBV9|-
CASSVVETQPWETQYF
TGTGCCAGCAGCGTAGTAGAAACACAGCCTTGGGAGACCCAGTACTTC
>TRBJ2-3|-|TRBV5-4|TRBD2
CASSLERERDTQYF
TGTGCCAGCAGCTTGGAGCGGGAAAGAGATACGCAGTATTTT
>TRBJ2-7|-|TRBV25-1|-
CASSDNTFDSLTYEQYF
TGTGCCAGCAGTGATAATACGTTCGACAGTCTGACCTACGAGCAGTACTTC
>TRBJ1-3|-|TRBV6-1|-
CASSESISRSGNTIYF
TGTGCCAGCAGTGAATCGATTAGCAGATCTGGAAACACCATATATTTT
>TRBJ2-7|-|TRBV5-1|TRBD1
CASSLGTGDFCAYEQYF
TGCGCCAGCAGCTTGGGGACAGGCGATTTTTGTGCATACGAGCAGTACTTC
>TRBJ1-2|-|TRBV5-6|-
CASSPRSNYGYTF
TGTGCCAGCAGCCCAAGGTCTAACTATGGCTACACCTTC
>TRBJ1-5|-|TRBV7-2|-
CASSFMNNQPQHF
TGTGCCAGCAGCTTCATGAACAATCAGCCCCAGCATTTT
>TRBJ1-2|-|TRBV5-1|-
CASSFQPPGRDGYTF
TGCGCCAGCAGCTTTCAACCCCCCGGACGGGATGGCTACACCTTC
>TRBJ2-5|-|TRBV4-1|TRBD2
CASSQGLPAPSREAQYF
TGCGCCAGCAGCCAGGGACTCCCGGCCCCGAGTCGGGAGGCCCAGTACTTC
>TRBJ2-5|-|TRBV4-2|-
CASSQVSQRNQETQYF
TGTGCCAGCAGCCAAGTATCTCAGCGTAACCAAGAGACCCAGTACTTC
>TRBJ2-7|once|TRBV29-1|-
CSVVTLMGEQYF
TGCAGCGTTGTAACACTAATGGGGGAGCAGTACTTC
>TRBJ2-2|-|TRBV27|-
CASSYRRGATGELFF
TGTGCCAGCAGTTATAGGAGAGGGGCCACCGGGGAGCTGTTTTTT
>TRBJ1-5|-|TRBV27|TRBD1
CASSQTGVNSNQPQHF
TGTGCCAGCAGTCAGACAGGGGTGAATAGCAATCAGCCCCAGCATTTT
>TRBJ2-5|-|TRBV6-1|-
CASGGGPKRETQYF
TGTGCCAGCGGTGGCGGACCAAAGAGGGAGACCCAGTACTTC